Below, 26 T cell receptor beta chains from the same sample are listed, as sequenced in a study of T-cell reconstitution after alpha-beta-depleted transplantation in children. Preparation of the TCRbeta library involved a method that used unique molecular identifiers. One entry per CDR3 protein, called by TCRdb with MiXCR from the PCR reads. The sample shows 200,000 or so distinct CDR3 sequences, approximately 7% of them seen only once. Sequences were derived from PBMCs, sampled before TCRalphabeta/CD19-depleted stem cell transplant. The receptors stem from a boy aged 2 to 10 with acute lymphoblastic leukemia, due to receive a stem cell transplant.

Many counts were recorded for this clonotype. Germline and junction disagree at one end, which may indicate a read error. The genes are TRBV29-1 and TRBJ2-3, with D possibly matching TRBD2 (5 bases). There are 15 residues in the CDR3. The germline V gene encodes CDR1 SQVTM and CDR2 ANQGSEA. This chain's CDR3 is CSVEGPDFSTDTQYF. The CDR3 nucleotides read TGCAGCGTGGAAGGCCCGGACTTTAGCACAGATACGCAGTATTTT.

This clonotype was seen at least ten times. CDR3 sequence reads: CASSSHRTSGGPNNEQFF. Written as DNA, the CDR3 is TGTGCCAGCAGCTCCCATAGGACTAGCGGGGGACCCAACAATGAGCAGTTCTTC. This chain links TRBV7-9 with TRBJ2-1; 13 nucleotides match TRBD2. The CDR3 is made up of 18 amino acids. Looked up from germline, CDR1 is SEHNR and CDR2 is FQNEAQ (reference sequence). V trimming: 4 bases; J trimming: 5 bases; junction bases outside the gene matches: 11. The whole variable domain, remainder taken from reference TRBV7-9 and TRBJ2-1, is DTGVSQNPRHKITKRGQNVTFRCDPISEHNRLYWYRQTLGQGPEFLTYFQNEAQLEKSRLLSDRFSAERPKGSFSTLEIQRTEQGDSAMYLCASSSHRTSGGPNNEQFFGPGTRLTVL.

This clonotype was seen a handful of times. A junction end diverges from the germline sequence, so it may reflect a read error. This chain uses TRBV11-2 with TRBJ2-1; the D is unclear. The CDR3 extends over 13 amino acids. Per the germline V gene, CDR1 is SGHAT and CDR2 is FQNNGV. The CDR3: CATSLVRKNEQFF. In DNA form, the CDR3 reads TGTGCCACCAGCTTAGTAAGAAAGAATGAGCAGTTCTTC.

This clonotype was detected only a few times. This chain links TRBV7-2 with TRBJ2-1, with 7 bases identical to TRBD2. Germline CDR1 is SGHTA and CDR2 is FQGNSA. The ends lost 2 bases at V and 5 bases at J; junction bases unmatched: 9. CDR3 length: 16 residues. The CDR3, as DNA: TGTGCCAGCAGCTTAAATATGGGGGGGGTTAACAATGAGCAGTTCTTC. It yields the protein CASSLNMGGVNNEQFF.

This clonotype appeared many times. The chain employs TRBV29-1 and TRBJ2-7; weak D call: TRBD1 (6 bases). The CDR3 is made up of 13 amino acids. Trimming cost V 7 bases and J 3 bases, with 16 bases left between them. The germline CDR1 and CDR2 sequences are SQVTM and ANQGSEA. As DNA, the CDR3 is TGCAGCGAAGAAACCGGGACACTCTACGAGCAGTACTTC. Translating gives CSEETGTLYEQYF.

This clonotype appeared many times. The chain employs TRBV7-8 and TRBJ2-7; a possible D gene is TRBD1 (7 bases). CDR3 length equals 16 residues. The germline gives CDR1 SGHVS, CDR2 FQNEAQ. The germline V and J ends were trimmed by 3 bases and 4 bases, with 19 bases remaining between them. This CDR3 reads CASSLGGRGGGYEQYF. DNA for the CDR3: TGTGCCAGCAGCTTGGGGGGACGAGGGGGCGGGTACGAGCAGTACTTC.

This clonotype was counted many times. The rearrangement uses TRBV29-1 and TRBJ2-3; TRBD2 might be the D (6 bases). V lost 5 bases and J lost 1, with 16 bases in between. CDR3 length: 15 amino acids. Looked up from germline, CDR1 is SQVTM and CDR2 is ANQGSEA. The CDR3 protein is CSVWFRLDGTDTQYF. CDR3 bases: TGCAGCGTTTGGTTCCGACTAGATGGCACAGATACGCAGTATTTT.

The gene calls are TRBV20-1 and TRBJ2-2; 15 bases line up with TRBD2. Germline trimming cut 7 bases from V and 7 bases from J; bases unmatched to any gene: 10. Germline V gene lookup returns CDR1 DFQATT and CDR2 SNEGSKA (reference sequence). The CDR3 spans 16 residues. The CDR3 sequence is CSVTGTSGRKGGELFF. The DNA of the CDR3 is TGCAGTGTAACCGGGACTAGCGGGAGGAAGGGCGGGGAGCTGTTTTTT.

This clonotype was observed a few times. The chain combines TRBV10-3 with TRBJ2-3; a possible D gene is TRBD2 (6 bases). This CDR3 region has 14 residues. With 3 bases removed from V and 4 bases from J, the gap between germline ends came to 11 bases. Looked up from germline, CDR1 is ENHRY and CDR2 is SYGVKD. The CDR3 DNA reads as TGTGCCATCAGTGACACCGGAGGGTCAGATACGCAGTATTTT. This gives the protein CAISDTGGSDTQYF.

This clonotype was observed at least ten times. This chain links TRBV4-3 with TRBJ1-2; no clear D. Germline V gives CDR1 LGHNA, CDR2 YSLEER. The CDR3 is 14 amino acids. Trimming stripped 1 base from V and 0 bases from J, with 6 bases between. CDR3 sequence reads: CASSQALANYGYTF. CDR3 sequence (DNA): TGCGCCAGCAGCCAAGCCTTAGCTAACTATGGCTACACCTTC.

This clonotype was seen at least ten times. CDR3 sequence: CASTKTVRETQYF. The CDR3 region has the DNA TGTGCCAGCACCAAGACAGTACGAGAGACCCAGTACTTC. The chain uses TRBV6-2 or TRBV6-3 and TRBJ2-5; the D gene is possibly TRBD1 (5 bases). Germline loops: CDR1 MNHEY, CDR2 SVGEGT. The CDR3 has 13 amino acids. The V end lost 7 bases, the J end lost 4 bases, and 13 bases lay between the germline ends.

Many counts were recorded for this clonotype. The chain uses TRBV4-3 and TRBJ2-7; 13 nucleotides line up with TRBD2. Unmatched junction bases numbered 1, after V lost 1 base and J lost 4 bases. The CDR3 sequence is 15 residues long. The germline V gene has CDR1 LGHNA and CDR2 YSLEER. The CDR3 reads CASSQGTSGGYEQYF. DNA of the CDR3: TGCGCCAGCAGCCAAGGGACTAGCGGGGGTTACGAGCAGTACTTC.

V usage is TRBV6-5 and J usage is TRBJ2-7, with D perhaps assigned TRBD1 or TRBD2 (5 bases each). Trimming removed 1 base from V and 6 bases from J, with 22 bases in between. Germline V lookup: CDR1 MNHEY, CDR2 SVGAGI. The CDR3 covers 17 residues. Written as DNA, the CDR3 is TGTGCCAGCAGTTACTTGGGTACACCGGGACGAAGTATCGAGCAGTACTTC. This sequence encodes CASSYLGTPGRSIEQYF.

The rearrangement links TRBV7-9 to TRBJ2-5, with D tentatively TRBD2 (6 bases). The CDR3 runs 15 residues. V dropped 4 bases and J dropped 4 bases, with 16 bases sitting between them. CDR1 is SEHNR and CDR2 is FQNEAQ in the germline V gene (reference sequence). The CDR3 is CASSSGTGGGETQYF. Written as DNA, the CDR3 is TGTGCCAGCAGCTCGGGGACTGGCGGAGGAGAGACCCAGTACTTC.

This clonotype was observed many times. The chain carries TRBV10-1 and TRBJ2-7, with D perhaps assigned TRBD1 or TRBD2 (5 bases each). V was cut by 5 bases and J by 2 bases, with 13 bases left in between. CDR1 and CDR2 (germline): WNHNN, SYGVQD (reference sequence). The CDR3 is 14 amino acids. The CDR3 DNA sequence: TGCGCCAGCAGTCCGGATCAGGGAGCCTACGAGCAGTACTTC. It translates to CASSPDQGAYEQYF.

This clonotype was observed many times. The rearrangement links TRBV20-1 to TRBJ1-2; TRBD1 aligns across 7 bases. Germline V gene sequence: CDR1 DFQATT, CDR2 SNEGSKA (reference sequence). The ends lost 4 bases at V and 2 bases at J; junction bases unmatched: 1. This CDR3 is built from 12 residues. CDR3 sequence: CSAKTGNYGYTF. CDR3 coding DNA: TGCAGTGCTAAGACAGGGAACTATGGCTACACCTTC.

This clonotype was recorded a few times. This chain links TRBV12-3 or TRBV12-4 with TRBJ1-1; no clear D. V lost 6 bases, J lost 1 base, and 18 bases lay in between. The CDR3 contains 16 residues. The CDR3 DNA sequence: TGTGCCAGCAGCCGCCGGGGTGGGGTTGCGAACACTGAAGCTTTCTTT. Protein product: CASSRRGGVANTEAFF.

This clonotype was seen many times. The rearrangement links TRBV5-1 to TRBJ1-1, with 11 bases fitting TRBD1. V shed 4 bases and J 12 bases; nucleotides not matched to a gene: 5. This CDR3 contains 12 residues. CDR1 is SGHRS, CDR2 YFSETQ, per germline. CDR3 nucleotides: TGCGCCAGCAGCCTGGACAGGGGGCTTTCTTTCTTT. This gives the protein CASSLDRGLSFF.

This clonotype was detected many times. The chain uses TRBV28 and TRBJ2-3; D is ambiguous. Deletions cut 5 bases from V and 2 bases from J, with 8 bases between. The CDR3 consists of 13 residues. CDR1 is MDHEN and CDR2 is SYDVKM in the germline V gene. CDR3 sequence (DNA): TGTGCCAGCAGTACCCCCTTCACAGATACGCAGTATTTT. Amino acid sequence: CASSTPFTDTQYF.

This clonotype is labeled medium-sized. This chain uses TRBV5-1 with TRBJ2-1; a possible D gene is TRBD1 (5 bases). Germline V gives CDR1 SGHRS, CDR2 YFSETQ. The CDR3 sequence is 14 residues long. Trimming pared 0 bases from V and 8 bases from J, leaving 12 bases between. The CDR3 DNA follows: TGCGCCAGCAGCTTGGATTTGGCCAGGGATGAGCAGTTCTTC. Protein: CASSLDLARDEQFF.

There are a few counts of this clonotype. The genes are TRBV20-1 and TRBJ2-1; no firm D call. V dropped 0 bases and J dropped 0 bases, with 12 bases sitting between them. From germline, CDR1 is DFQATT and CDR2 SNEGSKA (reference sequence). The CDR3 has 16 amino acids. The CDR3 DNA sequence: TGCAGTGCTAGAGACAGACCCTTACTCTCCTACAATGAGCAGTTCTTC. It translates to CSARDRPLLSYNEQFF.

This clonotype appeared a few times. The chain is built from TRBV7-9 and TRBJ1-6; 8 nucleotides line up with TRBD1. Trimming at V came to 0 bases and at J to 10 bases, leaving 5 bases not matched to a gene. The CDR3 runs 15 residues. Germline assignment: CDR1 SEHNR and CDR2 FQNEAQ (reference sequence). In DNA form, the CDR3 reads TGTGCCAGCAGCTTAGCTACAGGGGGAGGATCACCCCTCCACTTT. Amino acids: CASSLATGGGSPLHF.

CDR3 DNA: TGCAGTGCTAGAGTCGTAGCGGGAGGTGTCAACGATGAGCAGTTCTTC. Its protein product is CSARVVAGGVNDEQFF. The V gene is TRBV20-1, the J gene TRBJ2-1; 10 positions match TRBD2. This CDR3 has 16 residues. Per the germline V gene, CDR1 is DFQATT and CDR2 is SNEGSKA (reference sequence). The V segment lost 1 base and the J segment 8 bases; nucleotides outside the gene matches: 11.

This clonotype was seen many times. Here the CDR3 DNA reads TGCAGCATCACCGGGCTCCCGGGGGGAGAAAAACTGTTTTTT. This encodes CSITGLPGGEKLFF. This sequence joins TRBV29-1 and TRBJ1-4; perhaps TRBD1 as D (5 bases). The CDR3 covers 14 residues. Trimming removed 8 bases at V and 8 bases at J, with 21 bases between. In germline, CDR1 is SQVTM, CDR2 ANQGSEA.

Comment on this clonotype: One end of the junction does not line up with germline, which may come from a read error. This rearrangement joins TRBV7-3 to TRBJ2-6, with TRBD2 matching 8 bases. The CDR3 runs to 19 residues. Germline lookup yields CDR1 SGHTA and CDR2 FQGTGA. The CDR3 bases are TGTGCCCGCAGTTTGGGAACAGGACTAGCCTGGTCTGGGGCCAACGTCCTGACTTTC. The encoded protein is CARSLGTGLAWSGANVLTF.

This clonotype occurred a few times. The V and J genes are TRBV6-2 or TRBV6-3 and TRBJ2-1, with D possibly TRBD1 on 5 matching bases. Germline V gene sequence: CDR1 MNHEY, CDR2 SVGEGT. V dropped 3 bases and J dropped 9 bases, with 15 bases sitting between them. CDR3 length: 14 amino acids. The CDR3 loop reads CASSYSSGRIEQFF. In nucleotides, the CDR3 is TGTGCCAGCAGTTATTCATCAGGGCGCATTGAGCAGTTCTTC.